This is a list of T cell receptor beta chains from one sample in a study of shared clonotypes between healthy human individuals. Clones were read by immunoSEQ multiplex PCR, and TCRdb kept only the in-frame ones, dropping some. Here the sample spans under 850,000 clones, over 90% being singletons. Material: naive CD8+ T cells sorted from blood. The receptors originated from a man between 25 and 39 years old in good health. The CDR3 runs from the conserved cysteine through the conserved F or W. The order of the fields is J gene, D gene, clone size, V gene, CDR3 DNA, CDR3 protein. A D gene is named only where the DNA matches it firmly. Not every row has a clone size; where given, it reads once, few, many or a size class.

J gene: TRBJ2-1
D gene: TRBD2
clone size: NA
V gene: TRBV7-9
CDR3 DNA: TGTGCCAGCAGCTTACGACTAGCGGGAGGGAGCTCCTACAATGAGCAGTTCTTC
CDR3 protein: CASSLRLAGGSSYNEQFF

J gene: TRBJ2-3
D gene: NA
clone size: NA
V gene: TRBV9
CDR3 DNA: TGTGCCAGCAGCTCAACCTCGCCAGATACGCAGTATTTT
CDR3 protein: CASSSTSPDTQYF

J gene: TRBJ1-5
D gene: NA
clone size: NA
V gene: TRBV6-5
CDR3 DNA: TGTGCCAGCAGTTACGGGTCAGAAAATCAGCCCCAGCATTTT
CDR3 protein: CASSYGSENQPQHF

J gene: TRBJ2-7
D gene: NA
clone size: NA
V gene: TRBV6-5
CDR3 DNA: TGTGCCAGCAGTTACTTCGGCAGTCACTCCTACGAGCAGTACTTC
CDR3 protein: CASSYFGSHSYEQYF

J gene: TRBJ2-7
D gene: TRBD2
clone size: NA
V gene: TRBV7-6
CDR3 DNA: TGTGCCAGCAGCCCAACGGGACTAGTCACCTACGAGCAGTACTTC
CDR3 protein: CASSPTGLVTYEQYF

J gene: TRBJ2-1
D gene: TRBD1
clone size: NA
V gene: TRBV11-2
CDR3 DNA: TGTGCCAGCAGCCCGCGGACAGGGATCTACAATGAGCAGTTCTTC
CDR3 protein: CASSPRTGIYNEQFF

J gene: TRBJ2-3
D gene: TRBD1
clone size: NA
V gene: TRBV7-9
CDR3 DNA: TGTGCCAGCAGCTTAGCGCCCGGGACAGGAAGACTCACAGATACGCAGTATTTT
CDR3 protein: CASSLAPGTGRLTDTQYF

J gene: TRBJ2-7
D gene: NA
clone size: NA
V gene: TRBV27
CDR3 DNA: TGTGCCAGCAGTTTATTACGAGGGGTCGAGCAGTACTTC
CDR3 protein: CASSLLRGVEQYF

J gene: TRBJ2-1
D gene: NA
clone size: NA
V gene: TRBV27
CDR3 DNA: TGTGCCAGCAGTTTATCGTGGAGCAGTAGCTCCTACAATGAGCAGTTCTTC
CDR3 protein: CASSLSWSSSSYNEQFF

J gene: TRBJ2-7
D gene: TRBD2
clone size: NA
V gene: TRBV6-5
CDR3 DNA: TGTGCCAGCAGTTACTCGCATAGCGGGGCCTTGGGGCAGTACTTC
CDR3 protein: CASSYSHSGALGQYF

J gene: TRBJ2-1
D gene: TRBD1
clone size: NA
V gene: TRBV2
CDR3 DNA: TGTGCCAGCAGTGAGGAGGACAGGGGGCTCGGGAATGAGCAGTTCTTC
CDR3 protein: CASSEEDRGLGNEQFF

J gene: TRBJ2-7
D gene: TRBD2
clone size: NA
V gene: TRBV27
CDR3 DNA: TGTGCCAGCAGTTTACGGCGGGAGGGCCAAGGGGAGCAGTACTTC
CDR3 protein: CASSLRREGQGEQYF

J gene: TRBJ2-3
D gene: NA
clone size: once
V gene: TRBV4-2
CDR3 DNA: TGTGCCAGCAGCCAAGAAGCTAGAGCAGATACGCAGTATTTT
CDR3 protein: CASSQEARADTQYF

J gene: TRBJ2-6
D gene: NA
clone size: NA
V gene: TRBV19
CDR3 DNA: TGTGCCAGTAGTATCTCCCACTCTGGGGCCAACGTCCTGACTTTC
CDR3 protein: CASSISHSGANVLTF

J gene: TRBJ2-7
D gene: TRBD2
clone size: NA
V gene: TRBV4-1
CDR3 DNA: TGCGCCAGCAGGCCGACTAGCGGGAGGTACGAGCAGTACTTC
CDR3 protein: CASRPTSGRYEQYF

J gene: TRBJ2-1
D gene: NA
clone size: NA
V gene: TRBV7-9
CDR3 DNA: TGTGCCAGCAGCCTCGACGGGAGTTCCTACAATGAGCAGTTCTTC
CDR3 protein: CASSLDGSSYNEQFF

J gene: TRBJ2-1
D gene: TRBD2
clone size: NA
V gene: TRBV9
CDR3 DNA: TGTGCCAGCAGCGTAGCGGGACTAGCGGGAGGGCCCTACAATGAGCAGTTCTTC
CDR3 protein: CASSVAGLAGGPYNEQFF

J gene: TRBJ2-2
D gene: TRBD1
clone size: NA
V gene: TRBV28
CDR3 DNA: TGTGCCACCCGAGGCACAGGGGTTTTGACCGGGGAGCTGTTTTTT
CDR3 protein: CATRGTGVLTGELFF

J gene: TRBJ2-7
D gene: TRBD2
clone size: NA
V gene: TRBV11-2
CDR3 DNA: TGTGCCAGCAGCTTACTAGCGGGGGTCTACGAGCAGTACTTC
CDR3 protein: CASSLLAGVYEQYF

J gene: TRBJ1-4
D gene: NA
clone size: NA
V gene: TRBV6-1
CDR3 DNA: TGTGCCAGCAGCCTTTTGGCAACTAATGAAAAACTGTTTTTT
CDR3 protein: CASSLLATNEKLFF

J gene: TRBJ2-3
D gene: TRBD2
clone size: NA
V gene: TRBV7-6
CDR3 DNA: TGTGCCAGCAGCCCAAGCGGGGTCACAGATACGCAGTATTTT
CDR3 protein: CASSPSGVTDTQYF

J gene: TRBJ2-7
D gene: NA
clone size: once
V gene: TRBV30
CDR3 DNA: TGTGCCTGGAGTGTAGGGTTTACCTACGAGCAGTACTTC
CDR3 protein: CAWSVGFTYEQYF

J gene: TRBJ2-1
D gene: NA
clone size: NA
V gene: TRBV9
CDR3 DNA: TGTGCCAGCAGCCCAGCCTACAATGAGCAGTTCTTC
CDR3 protein: CASSPAYNEQFF

J gene: TRBJ1-4
D gene: TRBD1
clone size: NA
V gene: TRBV7-9
CDR3 DNA: TGTGCCAGCAGCTCCGGGACAGGGGGAATTAATGGTGAAAAACTGTTTTTT
CDR3 protein: CASSSGTGGINGEKLFF

J gene: TRBJ2-3
D gene: TRBD2
clone size: once
V gene: TRBV15
CDR3 DNA: TGTGCCACCAGCAGAGATTGGACTAGCGGGAGGACAGATACGCAGTATTTT
CDR3 protein: CATSRDWTSGRTDTQYF

J gene: TRBJ2-1
D gene: TRBD1
clone size: once
V gene: TRBV7-2
CDR3 DNA: TGTGCCAGCAGCTCTCCGGGACAGGGATTCTACAATGAGCAGTTCTTC
CDR3 protein: CASSSPGQGFYNEQFF

J gene: TRBJ1-2
D gene: NA
clone size: NA
V gene: TRBV7-2
CDR3 DNA: TGTGCCAGCAGCTTAGACGGGGGGCTCTATTATGGCTACACCTTC
CDR3 protein: CASSLDGGLYYGYTF

J gene: TRBJ1-1
D gene: NA
clone size: NA
V gene: TRBV7-3
CDR3 DNA: TGTGCCAGCAGCTTATGGCCTCTTGACACTGAAGCTTTCTTT
CDR3 protein: CASSLWPLDTEAFF

J gene: TRBJ1-1
D gene: TRBD1
clone size: NA
V gene: TRBV5-5
CDR3 DNA: TGTGCCAGCAGCGCCGGCGACAGGGAGATACTGAACACTGAAGCTTTCTTT
CDR3 protein: CASSAGDREILNTEAFF

J gene: TRBJ2-7
D gene: NA
clone size: NA
V gene: TRBV19
CDR3 DNA: TGTGCCAGTAGCCTCGGGCCTTACTACGAGCAGTACTTC
CDR3 protein: CASSLGPYYEQYF

J gene: TRBJ2-4
D gene: NA
clone size: NA
V gene: TRBV19
CDR3 DNA: TGTGCCAGTGTCTCCCACGCGAGCTTACTGCCCAAGAGAATAGGAGCCAAAAACATTCAGTACTTC
CDR3 protein: CASVSHASLLPKRIGAKNIQYF

J gene: TRBJ2-7
D gene: TRBD2
clone size: NA
V gene: TRBV4-3
CDR3 DNA: TGCGCCAGCAGCTACAGACTAGCGGGGAATTACGAGCAGTACTTC
CDR3 protein: CASSYRLAGNYEQYF

J gene: TRBJ2-1
D gene: TRBD1
clone size: NA
V gene: TRBV28
CDR3 DNA: TGTGCCAGCCGGGACAGGGGGACCGATGAGCAGTTCTTC
CDR3 protein: CASRDRGTDEQFF

J gene: TRBJ2-1
D gene: NA
clone size: NA
V gene: TRBV7-9
CDR3 DNA: TGTGCCAGCGATTCCATCGCCGGGAGTCCTATAGATGAGCAGTTCTTC
CDR3 protein: CASDSIAGSPIDEQFF

J gene: TRBJ2-1
D gene: TRBD1
clone size: NA
V gene: TRBV7-9
CDR3 DNA: TGTGCCAGCAGGGCCGGGACAGGAATGTTCTTC
CDR3 protein: CASRAGTGMFF

J gene: TRBJ1-1
D gene: TRBD1
clone size: NA
V gene: TRBV4-3
CDR3 DNA: TGCGCCAGCAGCCAAGATGGGACAGGGGCTGGGGACACTGAAGCTTTCTTT
CDR3 protein: CASSQDGTGAGDTEAFF

J gene: TRBJ2-2
D gene: NA
clone size: NA
V gene: TRBV5-1
CDR3 DNA: TGCGCCAGCAGCTTGGGTACAAACACCGGGGAGCTGTTTTTT
CDR3 protein: CASSLGTNTGELFF

J gene: TRBJ2-7
D gene: NA
clone size: NA
V gene: TRBV2
CDR3 DNA: TGTGCCAGCAGTGAAGCCCTTTACGAGCAGTACTTC
CDR3 protein: CASSEALYEQYF

J gene: TRBJ2-7
D gene: NA
clone size: NA
V gene: TRBV30
CDR3 DNA: TGTGCCTGGAGTGCCCCCCGGCAGTACTTC
CDR3 protein: CAWSAPRQYF

J gene: TRBJ2-7
D gene: NA
clone size: NA
V gene: TRBV7-8
CDR3 DNA: TGTGCCAGCAGCTTAAATCCCGACTCCCTAAGCTCCTACTACGAGCAGTACTTC
CDR3 protein: CASSLNPDSLSSYYEQYF

J gene: TRBJ1-3
D gene: NA
clone size: NA
V gene: TRBV15
CDR3 DNA: TGTGCCACCAGCCCAGACGCCAACTCTGGAAACACCATATATTTT
CDR3 protein: CATSPDANSGNTIYF

J gene: TRBJ2-5
D gene: TRBD1
clone size: NA
V gene: TRBV2
CDR3 DNA: TGTGCCAGCAGTGATGTTGGGACAGGGATACAAGAGACCCAGTACTTC
CDR3 protein: CASSDVGTGIQETQYF

J gene: TRBJ2-2
D gene: NA
clone size: NA
V gene: TRBV7-6
CDR3 DNA: TGTGCCAGCACTAACGCCAAGGGGGGAACAGGGGCATTAGGCACCGGGGAGCTGTTTTTT
CDR3 protein: CASTNAKGGTGALGTGELFF

J gene: TRBJ2-7
D gene: TRBD2
clone size: NA
V gene: TRBV7-2
CDR3 DNA: TGTGCCAGCAGCCCTGGGGGGGCCTACGAGCAGTACTTC
CDR3 protein: CASSPGGAYEQYF

J gene: TRBJ2-3
D gene: TRBD2
clone size: NA
V gene: TRBV30
CDR3 DNA: TGTGCCTGGATCTCAAGGACTAGCGGGACTGATACGCAGTATTTT
CDR3 protein: CAWISRTSGTDTQYF

J gene: TRBJ2-2
D gene: NA
clone size: NA
V gene: TRBV19
CDR3 DNA: TGTGCCAGTAGTATAGTGGAGAACACCGGGGAGCTGTTTTTT
CDR3 protein: CASSIVENTGELFF

J gene: TRBJ2-7
D gene: TRBD1
clone size: NA
V gene: TRBV18
CDR3 DNA: TGTGCCAGCTCCCCCCCCCGGGACAGGAGCTCCTACGAGCAGTACTTC
CDR3 protein: CASSPPRDRSSYEQYF

J gene: TRBJ2-1
D gene: TRBD2
clone size: NA
V gene: TRBV5-1
CDR3 DNA: TGCGCCAGCGGTAGCGGGCATGAGCAGTTCTTC
CDR3 protein: CASGSGHEQFF

J gene: TRBJ2-7
D gene: NA
clone size: NA
V gene: TRBV11-2
CDR3 DNA: TGTGCCAGCAGCTACGGCCCGGGGGAGTCCTACGAGCAGTACTTC
CDR3 protein: CASSYGPGESYEQYF

J gene: TRBJ2-3
D gene: NA
clone size: NA
V gene: TRBV28
CDR3 DNA: TGTGCCAGCAGTTACCTACCTTCGTCCCGCACAGATACGCAGTATTTT
CDR3 protein: CASSYLPSSRTDTQYF

J gene: TRBJ2-7
D gene: TRBD2
clone size: NA
V gene: TRBV19
CDR3 DNA: TGTGCCAGTAGCCAAATACAGGGCGGGAGGGCCTACGAGCAGTACTTC
CDR3 protein: CASSQIQGGRAYEQYF

J gene: TRBJ2-7
D gene: NA
clone size: NA
V gene: TRBV12-2
CDR3 DNA: TGTGCAAGTCGCATCAACGCAGCGGACTTAGGCTACGAGCAGTACTTC
CDR3 protein: CASRINAADLGYEQYF

J gene: TRBJ2-1
D gene: NA
clone size: NA
V gene: TRBV27
CDR3 DNA: TGTGCCAGCAGTAACACCGGGACTCGGGACAATGAGCAGTTCTTC
CDR3 protein: CASSNTGTRDNEQFF

J gene: TRBJ2-1
D gene: TRBD2
clone size: NA
V gene: TRBV28
CDR3 DNA: TGTGCCAGCAGCTCGGGACTAGCGGGAAGCTCCTACAATGAGCAGTTCTTC
CDR3 protein: CASSSGLAGSSYNEQFF

J gene: TRBJ2-1
D gene: TRBD1
clone size: NA
V gene: TRBV28
CDR3 DNA: TGTGCCAGCACGGGGACAGGGGGATTAAGGTCCTACAATGAGCAGTTCTTC
CDR3 protein: CASTGTGGLRSYNEQFF

J gene: TRBJ1-2
D gene: NA
clone size: NA
V gene: TRBV5-4
CDR3 DNA: TGTGCCAGCAGCCCGGCCCTGGAGGATGGCTACACCTTC
CDR3 protein: CASSPALEDGYTF

J gene: TRBJ2-3
D gene: TRBD2
clone size: NA
V gene: TRBV29-1
CDR3 DNA: TGCAGCGTTGATGGGGAAGCGGGAGGAGTGGCAGATACGCAGTATTTT
CDR3 protein: CSVDGEAGGVADTQYF

J gene: TRBJ2-7
D gene: NA
clone size: NA
V gene: TRBV29-1
CDR3 DNA: TGCAGCGTTGCCGGGACAAATTTCTACGAGCAGTACTTC
CDR3 protein: CSVAGTNFYEQYF

J gene: TRBJ2-3
D gene: TRBD1
clone size: once
V gene: TRBV5-3
CDR3 DNA: TGTGCCAGCAGTTACTTCGGACAGGGCTTAGATACGCAGTATTTT
CDR3 protein: CASSYFGQGLDTQYF

J gene: TRBJ2-7
D gene: NA
clone size: NA
V gene: TRBV11-2
CDR3 DNA: TGTGCCAGCAGCATTTTTAGCAGCTACGAGCAGTACTTC
CDR3 protein: CASSIFSSYEQYF